A selection of T cell receptor beta chains follows, all from one sample in a study of CD8+CD57+ T cells in acquired aplastic anemia. MiXCR was run by TCRdb on the reads, yielding one entry per CDR3 protein. The table lists 120,000 or so distinct CDR3 sequences, roughly 40% of them singletons. The sequenced sample consisted of sorted CD4+, CD8+, or CD8+CD57+ T cells (not recorded which) from PBMCs. Receptors originate from a human donor with aplastic anemia. CDR3s include the opening cysteine and the closing phenylalanine or tryptophan. Each record gives: V gene, J gene, CDR3 protein.

TRBV5-5	TRBJ1-1	CASSLDWSTEAFF
TRBV7-2	TRBJ2-3	CASSLPGLDTQYF
TRBV7-3	TRBJ1-5	CASSIRDLNQPQHF
TRBV6-1	TRBJ2-3	CASSEGGGTDTQYF
TRBV20-1	TRBJ2-5	CSASEPSGLETQYF
TRBV10-3	TRBJ2-1	CAIGEGGGMDEQFF
TRBV20-1	TRBJ2-5	CSAIDSSGETQYF
TRBV20-1	TRBJ2-7	CSARGPDSYVQYF
TRBV25-1	TRBJ2-6	CASSLGTATSGANVLTF
TRBV15	TRBJ2-3	CATSRGLAGGPTDTQYF
TRBV9	TRBJ1-2	CASSSDSSYGYTF
TRBV20-1	TRBJ1-1	CSARAPKGTGKSLSAEAFF
TRBV19	TRBJ1-2	CASSIGRGRTYGYTF
TRBV7-9	TRBJ1-5	CASSPGTGIRQPQHF
TRBV7-9	TRBJ1-1	CASSFGPRVEALF
TRBV10-2	TRBJ2-1	CATGQGSPYNEQFF
TRBV10-3	TRBJ1-2	CAIRVQGQGGGYTF
TRBV28	TRBJ2-3	CASRAGSTDTQYF
TRBV29-1	TRBJ2-7	CSGSTGGEQYF
TRBV10-3	TRBJ1-1	CASSLRTGAGNTEAFF
TRBV2	TRBJ2-1	CASKAGLSSSYNEQFF
TRBV11-2	TRBJ2-6	CASSRQGGTGANVLTF
TRBV15	TRBJ2-2	CATSSYPGELSF
TRBV19	TRBJ1-2	CASSRAGTGHGYTF